This is a list of T cell receptor beta chains from one sample in a study of tumor and adjacent non-tumor tissue in lung cancer. MiXCR, run by TCRdb on the multiplex PCR reads, gives a single entry per CDR3 protein. This sample carries 75,000 to 95,000 distinct CDR3 sequences, approximately 72% of them seen once, and the ten largest clones take around 9.5%. Sequenced sample: lung tumor tissue. The source of these receptors is a woman between 35 and 50 years old with non-small cell lung cancer. The CDR3 runs from the conserved cysteine through the conserved F or W. A D gene is named only where the DNA matches it firmly. Clone size is stated in some rows and not others, as once, few, many or a class when expanded.

TRBD2 | 14 | TRBJ2-1 | . | TRBV29-1 | TGCAGCGTGGCTAGCGGCTTTTATTACAATGAGCAGTTCTTC | CSVASGFYYNEQFF
. | 15 | TRBJ2-1 | . | TRBV11-2 | TGTGCCAGCAGCCTAGATCCCAGTGGGGAGATTAAGCAGTTCTTC | CASSLDPSGEIKQFF
. | 14 | TRBJ2-1 | many | TRBV20-1 | TGCAGTGCTAGACCGCAGGGACACTACAATGAGCAGTTCTTC | CSARPQGHYNEQFF
. | 10 | TRBJ1-5 | once | TRBV6-5 | TGTGTCAGCAGTCAATCAGCCCCAGCATTT | CVSSQSAPAF
. | 16 | TRBJ2-1 | . | TRBV11-2 | TGTGCCAGCAGCTTAGGGCCACTAACGGGGCCCATTGAGCAGTTCTTC | CASSLGPLTGPIEQFF
. | 14 | TRBJ2-7 | . | TRBV5-5 | TGTGCCAGCCAGTCCGGAACAGATTCCTACGAGCAGTACTTC | CASQSGTDSYEQYF
. | 11 | TRBJ2-1 | . | TRBV29-1 | TGCAACGTTGCCACATACAATGAACAGTTCTTC | CNVATYNEQFF
. | 15 | TRBJ2-2 | . | TRBV7-8 | TGTGCCAGCAGCTTAGGGCGGGGTAACACCGGGAAGCTGGTTTTT | CASSLGRGNTGKLVF
. | 19 | TRBJ2-7 | . | TRBV20-1 | TGCAGTGATAGGGATATCTTTGTGGGCGTGAACGACAAGACTACGGGGCAGTACTTC | CSDRDIFVGVNDKTTGQYF
TRBD1 | 15 | TRBJ1-1 | . | TRBV6-1 | TGTGTCAGCAAGCGGGACAGGGGTATGGACACTGAAGCTTTCTTT | CVSKRDRGMDTEAFF
. | 14 | TRBJ2-7 | . | TRBV5-5 | TGTGCCAGCAGCCTTAACTACAGGGTGTACGAGCAATACTTC | CASSLNYRVYEQYF
TRBD1 | 16 | TRBJ1-5 | . | TRBV12-3/TRBV12-4 | TGTGCCAGCAGCTCCAACCAGGGGGCAATGGATCAGCCTCAGCATTTT | CASSSNQGAMDQPQHF
TRBD1 | 13 | TRBJ2-1 | . | TRBV12-3/TRBV12-4 | TGTACCAGCAGTACGACAGGGAACAATGAACAGTTCTTC | CTSSTTGNNEQFF
. | 16 | TRBJ2-7 | many | TRBV21-1 | TGTGCCAGCAGCAAAGTTGAGGGACTAGATGAGGGTGTTTACTACTTC | CASSKVEGLDEGVYYF
. | 13 | TRBJ1-1 | . | TRBV12-3/TRBV12-4 | TGTGTCACCCAGTCGAATATAGCCGCTGAAGCATTCTTT | CVTQSNIAAEAFF
TRBD1 | 18 | TRBJ2-7 | few | TRBV20-1 | TGCAGTGCTAGCCCAGGACAGGGGCCGGGCGGGACTCGTCACGAGCAGTACTTC | CSASPGQGPGGTRHEQYF
. | 14 | TRBJ2-1 | . | TRBV10-3 | TGCGCCATTAAAGGGGCCAACGCGGCCGGTGGACAGTTCTTC | CAIKGANAAGGQFF